Each of the 13 T cell receptor beta chains below was sequenced from the same sample in a study of identifying expanded T cells in peripheral blood. The assay was immunoSEQ multiplex PCR, and TCRdb's table has in-frame clones only and misses some. This table has 60,000 to 70,000 clones, around 87% appearing once. Sequences were obtained from blood. These receptors all come from a person aged 18 to 70 in good health.

The rearrangement links TRBV19 to TRBJ2-3; 11 nucleotides align to TRBD1. This CDR3 contains 14 residues. The V gene end was trimmed by 5 bases and the J gene end by 4 bases; junction bases not matched to a gene: 2. CDR1 is LNHDA and CDR2 is SQIVND in the germline V gene (reference sequence). CDR3 nucleotide sequence: TGTGCCAGTAGTCCGGGACAGGGGGCAGATACGCAGTATTTT. Protein product: CASSPGQGADTQYF.

The chain recombines TRBV28 with TRBJ2-7, with 7 bases aligning to TRBD1. The CDR3 runs to 16 residues. Trimming removed 4 bases from V and 2 bases from J; junction bases left unmatched: 11. Germline CDR1 MDHEN, CDR2 SYDVKM. CDR3 amino acids: CASSYTTDRKPYEQYF. The CDR3 DNA reads as TGTGCCAGCAGTTATACAACGGACAGGAAGCCCTACGAGCAGTACTTC.

The CDR3 region has the DNA TGCGCCAGCAGCCTGACAGGGAACAGAGATACGCAGTATTTT. Its translation is CASSLTGNRDTQYF. The chain employs TRBV5-1 and TRBJ2-3; 7 nucleotides align to TRBD1. Germline assignment: CDR1 SGHRS and CDR2 YFSETQ. Trimming took 4 bases from V and 5 from J; bases not matched to a gene: 7. The CDR3 totals 14 residues.

Only one count was recorded for this clone. Here the CDR3 reads CASSQRDRGRDEQYF. The CDR3 nucleotides are TGTGCCAGCAGCCAAAGGGACAGGGGGCGCGACGAGCAGTACTTC. V usage is TRBV5-4 and J usage is TRBJ2-7; 12 nucleotides align to TRBD1. Germline values: CDR1 SGHNT, CDR2 YYREEE (reference sequence). V trimming: 4 bases; J trimming: 5 bases; junction bases outside the gene matches: 7. This CDR3 contains 15 residues.

The chain employs TRBV6-4 and TRBJ1-5, with D unclear. The CDR3 is made up of 13 amino acids. The V end was cut by 0 bases, the J end by 2 bases, with 2 bases between. The germline V gene encodes CDR1 MRHNA and CDR2 SNTAGT. This chain's CDR3 is CASSDSGNQPQHF. In DNA, the CDR3 is TGTGCCAGCAGTGACTCGGGCAATCAGCCCCAGCATTTT.

This rearrangement joins TRBV30 to TRBJ2-7; 7 positions agree with TRBD2. Germline assignment: CDR1 GTSNPN and CDR2 SVGIG (reference sequence). The V segment lost 2 bases and the J segment 3 bases; nucleotides outside the gene matches: 1. This CDR3 spans 12 amino acids. The CDR3 region has the DNA TGTGCCTGGAGTCGGGGGGACTACGAGCAGTACTTC. This encodes CAWSRGDYEQYF.

Sample share makes this clone medium-sized (0.01 to 0.1%). This chain's CDR3 is CASSSQGGEQYF. CDR3 DNA: TGCGCCAGCAGCTCACAGGGTGGCGAGCAGTACTTC. This rearrangement joins TRBV5-1 to TRBJ2-7; D possibly corresponds to TRBD1 (6 bases). Between the trimmed V and J ends, which lost 3 bases and 6 bases, there was a span of 10 bases. This CDR3 has 12 amino acids. The germline V gene has CDR1 SGHRS and CDR2 YFSETQ.

The V gene is TRBV7-8, the J gene TRBJ2-7, with D unresolved. Trimming took 1 base from V and 2 from J, leaving 12 bases between them. This CDR3 is 15 amino acids long. CDR1 is SGHVS and CDR2 is FQNEAQ in the germline V gene. CDR3 sequence: CASSLDASSAYEQYF. For the CDR3, the DNA is TGTGCCAGCAGCTTAGACGCTTCCTCCGCCTACGAGCAGTACTTC.

A single count supports this clone. The chain uses TRBV30 and TRBJ1-4; D perhaps matches TRBD1 (6 bases). This CDR3 has 13 residues. CDR1 is GTSNPN and CDR2 is SVGIG in the germline V gene (reference sequence). V was shortened by 7 bases and J by 7 bases, with 16 bases between the two germline ends. The chain's CDR3 is CASEGGSVEKLFF. The CDR3 DNA sequence: TGTGCCTCGGAGGGGGGATCGGTTGAAAAACTGTTTTTT.

The rearrangement links TRBV7-2 to TRBJ2-1, with 9 bases identical to TRBD1. Germline V gene sequence: CDR1 SGHTA, CDR2 FQGNSA. With V trimmed by 5 bases and J by 3 bases, 5 bases remained unmatched. This CDR3 is built from 15 residues. The CDR3 reads CASSPDRGNYNEQFF. DNA of the CDR3: TGTGCCAGCAGCCCGGACAGGGGAAACTACAATGAGCAGTTCTTC.

This chain links TRBV19 with TRBJ1-1; 7 bases align to TRBD1. The length of the CDR3 is 16 residues. V trimming: 1 base; J trimming: 2 bases; junction bases outside the gene matches: 7. Germline values: CDR1 LNHDA, CDR2 SQIVND (reference sequence). CDR3 loop: CASSIASQGINTEAFF. The CDR3 nucleotides read TGTGCCAGTAGTATAGCCTCACAGGGGATCAACACTGAAGCTTTCTTT.

CDR3 residues: CASRRGSAYEQYF. CDR3 coding DNA: TGTGCCAGTAGACGGGGGAGTGCCTACGAGCAGTACTTC. The V gene is TRBV19, the J gene TRBJ2-7; weak D call: TRBD2 (6 bases). Germline assignment: CDR1 LNHDA and CDR2 SQIVND (reference sequence). CDR3 size: 13 residues. V was trimmed by 6 bases and J by 2 bases, leaving 11 bases between them.

V and J are TRBV9 and TRBJ1-2, with D possibly being TRBD1 (5 bases). The CDR3 sequence is 14 residues long. Germline loops: CDR1 SGDLS, CDR2 YYNGEE. Trimming shortened V by 2 bases and J by 8 bases, and 16 bases separated the two germline ends. The CDR3: CASSVGRDLIGYTF. The CDR3 bases are TGTGCCAGCAGCGTGGGCCGGGACCTCATCGGCTACACCTTC.